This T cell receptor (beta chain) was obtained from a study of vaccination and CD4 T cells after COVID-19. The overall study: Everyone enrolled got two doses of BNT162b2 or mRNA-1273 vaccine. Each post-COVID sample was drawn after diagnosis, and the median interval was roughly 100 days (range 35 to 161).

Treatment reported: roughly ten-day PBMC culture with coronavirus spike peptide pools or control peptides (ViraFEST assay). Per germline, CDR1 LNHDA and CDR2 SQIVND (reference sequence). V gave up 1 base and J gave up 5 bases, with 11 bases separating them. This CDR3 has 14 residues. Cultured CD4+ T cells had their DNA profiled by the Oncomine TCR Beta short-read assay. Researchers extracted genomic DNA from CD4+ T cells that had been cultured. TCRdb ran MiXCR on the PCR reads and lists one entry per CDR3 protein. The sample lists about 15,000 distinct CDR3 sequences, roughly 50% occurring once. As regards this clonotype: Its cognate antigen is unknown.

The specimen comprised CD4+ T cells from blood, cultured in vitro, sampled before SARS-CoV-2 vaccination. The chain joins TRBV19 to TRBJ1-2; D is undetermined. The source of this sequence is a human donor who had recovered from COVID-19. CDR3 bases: TGTGCCAGTAGTATAGTAAACACAGAATATGGCTACACCTTC. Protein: CASSIVNTEYGYTF.